These T cell receptor beta chains were read from a single sample in a study of blood T cell repertoires in COVID-19. The repertoire was sequenced with immunoSEQ multiplex PCR; TCRdb's copy has only in-frame clones and lacks some. The sample lists some 450,000 clones; about 90% were seen once. The sequenced material came from peripheral blood. Receptor source: a man aged 18 to 35 with COVID-19, enrolled during active disease. CDR3s include the opening cysteine and the closing phenylalanine or tryptophan. Only part of the rows carry a size: once, few, many, or a class if the clone is expanded.

length	size	J	V	CDR3
14	.	TRBJ2-5	TRBV5-1	CASSAGTGSETQYF
11	once	TRBJ2-7	TRBV18	CASSPQYEQYF
14	.	TRBJ1-4	TRBV4-1	CASRFRDSNEKLFF
16	.	TRBJ2-7	TRBV9	CASSPREGSGSYEQYF
16	.	TRBJ2-2	TRBV2	CASSNGQGELAGELFF
16	.	TRBJ2-1	TRBV5-4	CASSPAPQREYNEQFF
13	few	TRBJ2-1	TRBV4-2	CASSQLPGLEQFF
17	.	TRBJ1-6	TRBV6-1	CASSEFEGQGVNSPLHF
16	.	TRBJ2-3	TRBV5-1	CASSLRTSGFTDTQYF
14	.	TRBJ1-5	TRBV7-8	CASSSGYSNQPQHF
15	.	TRBJ2-5	TRBV3-1/TRBV3-2	CASSQDDGRGETQYF
16	.	TRBJ1-6	TRBV7-9	CASSRGQGFYNSPLHF
14	.	TRBJ1-1	TRBV10-3	CAISRDMTNTEAFF
17	.	TRBJ2-3	TRBV5-1	CASSLPSLAGPTDTQYF
14	.	TRBJ2-7	TRBV6-5	CASSYRGWLYEQYF
16	.	TRBJ2-1	TRBV2	CASSVDSGQGYNEQFF
14	.	TRBJ1-2	TRBV7-8	CASSLGAGDYGYTF
15	.	TRBJ1-6	TRBV23-1	CASSQSRGKGSPLHF
13	few	TRBJ2-7	TRBV2	CASSIQGPYEQYF
13	.	TRBJ1-3	TRBV6-5	CASRTGVKNTIYF
15	.	TRBJ1-5	TRBV19	CASSIAGISNQPQHF
15	.	TRBJ2-1	TRBV3-1/TRBV3-2	CASSQVRGSYNEQFF
13	.	TRBJ2-3	TRBV12-3/TRBV12-4	CASVAVNTDTQYF